The 7 T cell receptor beta chains given below trace back to one sample, sequenced in a study of T cells in Graves' hyperthyroidism and ophthalmopathy. TCR beta CDR3 regions were amplified from RNA. HTBI primers were used for first-round RT-PCR of the TCR CDR3. In TCRdb, the multiplex PCR reads were re-called with MiXCR into one record per CDR3 protein. The sample yields about 580,000 distinct CDR3 sequences, just over 45% seen once. Sample: peripheral blood or thyroid tissue (not recorded which). Source of these receptors: a woman between 18 and 29 years old with Graves' hyperthyroidism.

The CDR3 is CASSPGLASNTGELFF. The CDR3 DNA is TGTGCCAGTAGCCCGGGACTAGCGTCGAACACCGGGGAGCTGTTTTTT. This rearrangement joins TRBV19 to TRBJ2-2; 10 bases match TRBD2. Germline assignment: CDR1 LNHDA and CDR2 SQIVND (reference sequence). The CDR3 extends over 16 amino acids. V was clipped by 6 bases and J by 0 bases; unmatched bases: 4.

This clonotype was seen ten or more times. V and J are TRBV10-3 and TRBJ2-7, with D possibly being TRBD1 (6 bases). The CDR3 spans 16 residues. Trimming removed 4 bases at V and 0 bases at J, with 16 bases between. Germline loops: CDR1 ENHRY, CDR2 SYGVKD. In nucleotides, the CDR3 is TGTGCCATCAGTGCTACAGAGGGACACGGCTCCTACGAGCAGTACTTC. Amino acid sequence: CAISATEGHGSYEQYF.

This clonotype was recorded at least ten times. As DNA, the CDR3 is TGCAGCGTTGAGGACCCCGGGACAGGTGGCACTGAAGCTTTCTTT. This encodes CSVEDPGTGGTEAFF. The V gene is TRBV29-1, the J gene TRBJ1-1; 8 nucleotides match TRBD1. The length of the CDR3 is 15 residues. V was clipped by 3 bases and J by 4 bases; unmatched bases: 10. Germline values: CDR1 SQVTM, CDR2 ANQGSEA.

Comment on this clonotype: A much larger clone differs by one base, so this may be a read error. CDR3 amino acids: CAGSLGGPSPLHF. In DNA form, the CDR3 reads TGTGCCGGCAGTCTTGGGGGGCCTTCACCCCTCCACTTT. The chain couples TRBV2 to TRBJ1-6; a possible D gene is TRBD1 (6 bases). CDR1 is SNHLY and CDR2 is FYNNEI in the germline V gene. This CDR3 comprises 13 residues.

This clonotype was detected a few times. One end of the junction varies from germline; a read error may be responsible. The chain has TRBV25-1 and TRBJ2-7; D unclear. The CDR3 is made up of 16 amino acids. Germline assignment: CDR1 MGHDK and CDR2 SYGVNS. CDR3 in amino acids: CASSDPRTNSPYEQYF. The CDR3 region has the DNA TGTGCCAGCAGTGATCCCCGGACGAATAGCCCCTATGAGCAGTACTTC.

This clonotype was picked up a small number of times. The genes are TRBV27 and TRBJ1-5, with 8 bases identical to TRBD1. Looked up from germline, CDR1 is MNHEY and CDR2 is SMNVEV (reference sequence). V shed 0 bases, J shed 5 bases, and the junction held 3 bases outside the gene matches. The CDR3 totals 15 residues. The CDR3 loop is CASSLSRGQDQPQHF. The DNA for the CDR3 is TGTGCCAGCAGTTTATCCAGGGGGCAGGATCAGCCCCAGCATTTT.

The table lists this clonotype with many counts. The gene calls are TRBV4-2 and TRBJ2-3; D is uncertain. CDR1 is LGHNA and CDR2 is YNFKEQ in the germline V gene. The CDR3 is 15 residues long. Trimming left V 0 bases short and J 0 bases short, with 7 bases between. For the CDR3, the DNA is TGTGCCAGCAGCCAAGATACCGGGAGCACAGATACGCAGTATTTT. Protein: CASSQDTGSTDTQYF.